Below, 14 T cell receptor beta chains from the same sample are listed, as sequenced in a study of T-cell memory formation after mild COVID-19. TCRdb reanalysed the 5' RACE reads using MiXCR and keeps one entry per CDR3 protein. The repertoire includes roughly 480,000 distinct CDR3 sequences, nearly 25% of them detected once, and around 12% sits in the top ten. Sample: PBMCs or a T cell subset sorted from them (not recorded which). These receptors were collected from an adult woman who had mild COVID-19 (a few samples of this study predate the infection). Cell type and time point are not known.

V and J are TRBV6-5 and TRBJ2-7, with 8 nucleotides matching TRBD1. Per germline, CDR1 MNHEY and CDR2 SVGAGI. V lost 5 bases and J lost 0; bases outside the gene matches: 9. The CDR3 contains 16 residues. In nucleotides, the CDR3 is TGTGCCAGCAGTCCCCCCCCGACAGGGGCCTCCTACGAGCAGTACTTC. It encodes CASSPPPTGASYEQYF.

The J gene is TRBJ1-6, the V gene TRBV12-3 or TRBV12-4; D not resolved. Between the trimmed V and J ends, which lost 6 bases and 3 bases, there was a span of 12 bases. The CDR3 contains 15 residues. CDR3 protein: CASSLRGDYNSPLHF. The DNA for the CDR3 is TGTGCCAGCAGCCTACGCGGGGACTATAATTCACCCCTCCACTTT.

The chain carries TRBV25-1 and TRBJ2-7; 10 nucleotides agree with TRBD1. Germline V gene data show CDR1 as MGHDK and CDR2 as SYGVNS. There are 15 residues in the CDR3. V was clipped by 6 bases and J by 4 bases; unmatched bases: 9. The CDR3 reads CASSPTGTGVYEQYF. The CDR3 nucleotides read TGTGCCAGCAGCCCGACCGGGACAGGGGTATACGAGCAGTACTTC.

V gene TRBV7-8 combines with J gene TRBJ2-3; D not resolved. CDR3 length: 14 residues. V lost 5 bases and J lost 2, with 11 bases in between. CDR1 is SGHVS and CDR2 is FQNEAQ in the germline V gene. The CDR3 is CASSPDFHTDTQYF. CDR3 bases: TGTGCCAGCAGCCCCGACTTCCACACAGATACGCAGTATTTT.

This chain uses TRBV5-4 with TRBJ2-5, with TRBD2 matching over 7 bases. Germline CDR1 SGHNT, CDR2 YYREEE (reference sequence). V gave up 0 bases and J gave up 3 bases; unmatched junction bases: 11. There are 17 residues in the CDR3. The CDR3 protein is CASSLATASGQKETQYF. In DNA, the CDR3 is TGTGCCAGCAGCTTGGCCACGGCTAGCGGCCAGAAAGAGACCCAGTACTTC.

V gene TRBV3-1 combines with J gene TRBJ2-7, with 8 bases lining up with TRBD2. The V gene end was trimmed by 1 base and the J gene end by 3 bases; junction bases not matched to a gene: 5. CDR1 is LGHDT, CDR2 YNNKEL, per germline (reference sequence). The CDR3 loop spans 15 amino acids. The CDR3 loop reads CASSQAGTRNYEQYF. As DNA, the CDR3 is TGTGCCAGCAGCCAAGCCGGGACTAGAAACTACGAGCAGTACTTC.

This clonotype was observed a few times. The chain recombines TRBV3-1 with TRBJ1-1; D might be TRBD1 (5 bases). The CDR3 extends over 13 amino acids. V lost 3 bases and J lost 4, with 9 bases in between. The germline V gene has CDR1 LGHDT and CDR2 YNNKEL (reference sequence). The CDR3 spells CASSQRGATEAFF. The CDR3 nucleotides read TGTGCCAGCAGCCAGCGCGGGGCCACTGAAGCTTTCTTT.

The V and J genes are TRBV5-1 and TRBJ1-1; 8 bases fit TRBD1. In germline, CDR1 is SGHRS, CDR2 YFSETQ. This CDR3 has 17 residues. V gave up 3 bases and J gave up 0 bases; unmatched junction bases: 10. CDR3 region: CASSSGTGDLMNTEAFF. The CDR3 DNA sequence: TGCGCCAGCAGCTCCGGGACAGGAGATTTAATGAACACTGAAGCTTTCTTT.

This clonotype was picked up a small number of times. J is TRBJ1-5 and V is TRBV24-1, with D possibly matching TRBD1 (5 bases). Per the germline V gene, CDR1 is KGHDR and CDR2 is SFDVKD. The ends were cut back, 4 bases at V and 0 bases at J, with 9 bases in the middle. The CDR3 contains 15 residues. This CDR3 reads CATSERDSSNQPQHF. The CDR3 DNA sequence: TGTGCCACCAGTGAACGGGACTCTAGCAATCAGCCCCAGCATTTT.

This clonotype has more than one count but fewer than ten. J is TRBJ2-3 and V is TRBV24-1; 11 positions agree with TRBD2. Germline V gene sequence: CDR1 KGHDR, CDR2 SFDVKD. The CDR3 loop spans 13 amino acids. Trimming took 7 bases from V and 5 from J; bases not matched to a gene: 1. The CDR3 loop reads CATRTSGIDTQYF. CDR3 nucleotides: TGTGCCACCAGGACTAGCGGGATAGATACGCAGTATTTT.

The chain couples TRBV29-1 to TRBJ2-1, with unresolved D. The CDR3 loop spans 15 amino acids. The germline V and J ends were trimmed by 1 base and 0 bases, with 10 bases remaining between them. Looked up from germline, CDR1 is SQVTM and CDR2 is ANQGSEA. The CDR3 DNA follows: TGCAGCGTTGAAGCTTGGTGGGACTCCTACAATGAGCAGTTCTTC. It is translated as CSVEAWWDSYNEQFF.

J is TRBJ2-5 and V is TRBV20-1, with 7 bases matching TRBD2. The V segment lost 3 bases and the J segment 2 bases; nucleotides outside the gene matches: 12. Germline lookup yields CDR1 DFQATT and CDR2 SNEGSKA (reference sequence). The CDR3 is 16 amino acids. Here the CDR3 reads CSASRWDGGNQETQYF. CDR3 bases: TGCAGTGCTAGCCGTTGGGACGGGGGGAATCAAGAGACCCAGTACTTC.

The V call is TRBV15, the J call TRBJ2-1, with D unresolved. This CDR3 has 14 residues. V was shortened by 1 base and J by 2 bases, with 6 bases between the two germline ends. Germline V gene lookup returns CDR1 LNHNV and CDR2 YYDKDF (reference sequence). The CDR3: CATSRGEAYNEQFF. In DNA form, the CDR3 reads TGTGCCACCAGCAGAGGAGAAGCCTACAATGAGCAGTTCTTC.

This chain connects TRBV18 to TRBJ2-7; D may match TRBD1 or TRBD2 (5 bases each). V was cut by 2 bases and J by 6 bases, with 14 bases left in between. The CDR3 has 14 amino acids. Germline V gene data show CDR1 as KGHSH and CDR2 as LQKENI. The CDR3 DNA follows: TGTGCCAGCTCACCATCCAGGGACGGAGCCGAGCAGTACTTC. Translation: CASSPSRDGAEQYF.